The 2 T cell receptor beta chains below all came from one sample that was sequenced in a study of cytomegalovirus exposure and HLA in healthy donors (dated by TCRdb to 2017 to 2019). The library was obtained by the immunoSEQ multiplex PCR assay. For the multiplex PCR, a mixture combining 60 forward primers for TCR Vbeta segments and 13 reverse primers for TCR Jbeta segments was used. The source is immuneACCESS, and TCRdb retained only in-frame sequences with V and J called. Part of the clones is not carried over; for the studies checked, unresolved V genes explain less than half of this, and the remainder is unexplained. This sample lists about 110,000 clones; 80% were detected once. The ten top clones hold 6.9% of the sample. Material for sequencing was PBMCs. These receptors were collected from a man aged 30 to 39 in good health and CMV-seropositive.

This clone has only a few counts. The gene calls are TRBV29-1 and TRBJ1-4; 8 nucleotides line up with TRBD1. Germline trimming cut 4 bases from V and 7 bases from J; bases unmatched to any gene: 5. The CDR3 loop spans 13 amino acids. Germline V gives CDR1 SQVTM, CDR2 ANQGSEA. CDR3 bases: TGCAGCGTTGGCGCAGGGGGCGGTGAAAAACTGTTTTTT. Its translation is CSVGAGGGEKLFF. The variable domain in full, with the rest retrieved from reference TRBV29-1 and TRBJ1-4, is SAVISQKPSRDICQRGTSLTIQCQVDSQVTMMFWYRQQPGQSLTLIATANQGSEATYESGFVIDKFPISRPNLTFSTLTVSNMSPEDSSIYLCSVGAGGGEKLFFGSGTQLSVL.

This clone has a single count. The gene calls are TRBV9 and TRBJ1-5; D perhaps matches TRBD1 (6 bases). The germline V gene has CDR1 SGDLS and CDR2 YYNGEE. The V gene lost 1 base and the J gene lost 4 bases, with 12 bases spanning the gap. CDR3 length: 15 residues. The CDR3 DNA follows: TGTGCCAGCAGCGTAAGTGGACAGAGAAATCAGCCCCAGCATTTT. Translated: CASSVSGQRNQPQHF.